The 29 T cell receptor beta chains below were found in one sample sequenced in a study of beta chain features in type 1 diabetes. Overall study findings and caveats: For Type 1 diabetes patients, all four CD4+ subsets carried TCRB CDR3s that were moderately but significantly shorter.

Their antigens are not known. Isolated RNA was reverse transcribed in full, so expressed TCRB transcripts were sequenced. Assay used: immunoSEQ multiplex PCR; TCRdb lists only in-frame clones, some missing. Here the sample spans 240,000 or so clones, roughly 14% being singletons. Specimen: naive CD4+ T cells from blood. All receptors derive from a man aged 25-45 years with type 1 diabetes.

This clone turned up a few times. This sequence joins TRBV10-3 and TRBJ1-1; the D gene is possibly TRBD1 (6 bases). Trimming removed 11 bases from V and 0 bases from J, with 13 bases in between. Germline V gene sequence: CDR1 ENHRY, CDR2 SYGVKD. The CDR3 consists of 13 residues. For the CDR3, the DNA is TGTGCCGCCCGGACAGCTATGAACACTGAAGCTTTCTTT. It encodes CAARTAMNTEAFF.

This chain uses TRBV7-9 with TRBJ2-2; 12 bases agree with TRBD1. CDR1 SEHNR and CDR2 FQNEAQ come from the germline V gene (reference sequence). J gave up 2 bases and V 5 bases, and 3 bases lay outside the gene matches. The CDR3 covers 16 residues. In nucleotides, the CDR3 is TGTGCCAGCAGCCTCGGGACAGGGGGCAACACCGGGGAGCTGTTTTTT. Its protein is CASSLGTGGNTGELFF.

J is TRBJ2-1 and V is TRBV11-3; tentatively, D is TRBD2 (7 bases). The CDR3 is 15 residues long. Between the trimmed V and J ends, which lost 5 bases and 8 bases, there was a span of 19 bases. Germline V gives CDR1 SGHNT, CDR2 YENEEA. The CDR3 region is CASSPSGGAQYEQFF. The DNA of the CDR3 is TGTGCCAGCAGCCCCTCTGGGGGGGCTCAGTATGAGCAGTTCTTC.

V usage is TRBV29-1 and J usage is TRBJ1-2; a possible D gene is TRBD1 (6 bases). This CDR3 has 12 residues. The germline gives CDR1 SQVTM, CDR2 ANQGSEA. V lost 2 bases to trimming and J lost 2 bases, with 6 bases between them. CDR3 bases: TGCAGCGTTGAAAGGGGGAACTATGGCTACACCTTC. Translating gives CSVERGNYGYTF.

V usage is TRBV18 and J usage is TRBJ2-7; the D gene is possibly TRBD2 (5 bases). This CDR3 spans 14 amino acids. The germline V gene encodes CDR1 KGHSH and CDR2 LQKENI. V lost 2 bases and J lost 5, with 13 bases in between. The chain's CDR3 is CASSPTDSDHEQYF. CDR3 bases: TGTGCCAGCTCACCAACGGACTCGGACCACGAGCAGTACTTC.

This clone was seen a handful of times. The J gene is TRBJ2-6, the V gene TRBV10-3, with 10 bases that match TRBD1. This CDR3 is 15 amino acids long. Germline CDR1 reads ENHRY; CDR2 reads SYGVKD. V lost 10 bases to trimming and J lost 2 bases; unmatched junction nucleotides: 5. The CDR3 sequence: CASRQGAAGANVLTF. CDR3 coding DNA: TGTGCCAGCCGACAGGGGGCAGCTGGGGCCAACGTCCTGACTTTC.

The V and J genes are TRBV11-2 and TRBJ1-2; D gene uncertain. Germline CDR1 reads SGHAT; CDR2 reads FQNNGV. V lost 4 bases and J 5 bases, leaving 8 bases between the germline ends. CDR3 length equals 12 residues. In DNA, the CDR3 is TGTGCCAGCAGCTCGCGGGTGTATGGCTACACCTTC. Its translation is CASSSRVYGYTF. Full variable domain (remainder filled in from reference TRBV11-2 and TRBJ1-2): EAGVAQSPRYKIIEKRQSVAFWCNPISGHATLYWYQQILGQGPKLLIQFQNNGVVDDSQLPKDRFSAERLKGVDSTLKIQPAKLEDSAVYLCASSSRVYGYTFGSGTRLTVV.

The chain has TRBV19 and TRBJ2-3; D is perhaps TRBD2 (6 bases). From germline, CDR1 is LNHDA and CDR2 SQIVND (reference sequence). Trimming took off 6 bases at V and 2 bases at J, with 15 bases between the two ends. The CDR3 runs to 15 residues. CDR3 sequence reads: CASRPPGLATDTQYF. CDR3 coding DNA: TGTGCCAGTAGGCCACCGGGACTCGCCACAGATACGCAGTATTTT.

The CDR3 coding sequence is TGTGCCAGCAGTCCCAGCGGGTTGAGCTCCTACGAGCAGTACTTC. Encoded protein: CASSPSGLSSYEQYF. The chain recombines TRBV25-1 with TRBJ2-7, with D tentatively TRBD2 (6 bases). This CDR3 region has 15 residues. V lost 5 bases and J 0 bases, leaving 14 bases between the germline ends. Germline values: CDR1 MGHDK, CDR2 SYGVNS.

The chain uses TRBV27 and TRBJ1-2, with D uncertain. The CDR3 is made up of 14 amino acids. V lost 6 bases and J lost 4, with 15 bases in between. The germline V gene has CDR1 MNHEY and CDR2 SMNVEV (reference sequence). CDR3 loop: CASSRREGFYGYTF. As DNA, the CDR3 is TGTGCCAGCAGCCGTAGGGAGGGATTCTATGGCTACACCTTC.

This clone has a handful of counts. The chain combines TRBV9 with TRBJ1-1; 10 bases line up with TRBD1. The CDR3 consists of 14 residues. V shed 3 bases and J 3 bases; nucleotides not matched to a gene: 2. The germline V gene encodes CDR1 SGDLS and CDR2 YYNGEE. The CDR3, as DNA: TGTGCCAGCAGCGGAGGACAGGGGGACACTGAAGCTTTCTTT. It codes for CASSGGQGDTEAFF.

This clone was counted a few times. V and J are TRBV5-4 and TRBJ2-3, with 14 nucleotides matching TRBD2. The CDR3 contains 16 residues. The germline CDR1 and CDR2 sequences are SGHNT and YYREEE (reference sequence). V dropped 2 bases and J dropped 6; count of bases not matched to a gene: 5. In nucleotides, the CDR3 is TGTGCCAGCAGCTTCGGGACTAGCGGGGGAAGGGATACGCAGTATTTT. Translated: CASSFGTSGGRDTQYF.

This clone has only a few counts. The chain carries TRBV6-4 and TRBJ2-3, with 11 bases matching TRBD1. Germline CDR1 and CDR2: MRHNA and SNTAGT. This CDR3 has 15 amino acids. V lost 5 bases to trimming and J lost 5 bases; unmatched junction nucleotides: 6. The CDR3: CASSPRTGGLDTQYF. The DNA of the CDR3 is TGTGCCAGCAGTCCCCGGACAGGGGGCTTAGATACGCAGTATTTT.

In its sample, this clone was seen once. This sequence joins TRBV5-1 and TRBJ1-1, with 9 nucleotides matching TRBD1. V was clipped by 3 bases and J by 1 base; unmatched bases: 1. Germline V gene sequence: CDR1 SGHRS, CDR2 YFSETQ. The CDR3 totals 14 residues. The CDR3 reads CASSWDRANTEAFF. Here the CDR3 DNA reads TGCGCCAGCAGCTGGGACAGGGCGAACACTGAAGCTTTCTTT.

This clone was detected a few times. V is TRBV5-6 and J is TRBJ2-1; 7 bases line up with TRBD1. The CDR3 extends over 14 amino acids. Losses at the gene ends were 4 bases for V and 3 bases for J; bases not matched to a gene: 4. Germline values: CDR1 SGHDT, CDR2 YYEEEE. The CDR3 spells CASSAGTVYNEQFF. The CDR3 DNA reads as TGTGCCAGCAGCGCCGGGACAGTCTACAATGAGCAGTTCTTC.

The V gene is TRBV30, the J gene TRBJ2-7; D unclear. The CDR3 has 11 residues. V lost 5 bases to trimming and J lost 2 bases, with 7 bases between them. Germline V gives CDR1 GTSNPN, CDR2 SVGIG (reference sequence). Here the CDR3 reads CAWDTAYEQYF. In DNA form, the CDR3 reads TGTGCCTGGGACACTGCCTACGAGCAGTACTTC.

V gene TRBV30 combines with J gene TRBJ2-4; D unresolved. The germline V gene has CDR1 GTSNPN and CDR2 SVGIG (reference sequence). Trimming stripped 0 bases from V and 0 bases from J, with 9 bases between. CDR3 length: 15 amino acids. The CDR3 sequence is CAWSVLTGAKNIQYF. As DNA, the CDR3 is TGTGCCTGGAGTGTACTTACTGGAGCCAAAAACATTCAGTACTTC.

The gene calls are TRBV5-4 and TRBJ2-7; D not resolved. V dropped 0 bases and J dropped 5 bases, with 3 bases sitting between them. The germline CDR1 and CDR2 sequences are SGHNT and YYREEE (reference sequence). This CDR3 is 11 amino acids long. CDR3 protein: CASSLVDEQYF. DNA of the CDR3: TGTGCCAGCAGCTTGGTAGACGAGCAGTACTTC. Variable domain in full (rest from reference TRBV5-4 and TRBJ2-7): ETGVTQSPTHLIKTRGQQVTLRCSSQSGHNTVSWYQQALGQGPQFIFQYYREEENGRGNFPPRFSGLQFPNYSSELNVNALELDDSALYLCASSLVDEQYFGPGTRLTVT.

This chain links TRBV11-2 with TRBJ1-2; D not certain. The CDR3 loop spans 14 amino acids. CDR1 is SGHAT and CDR2 is FQNNGV in the germline V gene. V was shortened by 2 bases and J by 0 bases, with 7 bases between the two germline ends. DNA for the CDR3: TGTGCCAGCAGCTTACACTCTTCTAACTATGGCTACACCTTC. Its translation: CASSLHSSNYGYTF.

This clone was detected only a few times. The V gene is TRBV5-1, the J gene TRBJ2-1, with TRBD2 matching over 8 bases. The germline CDR1 and CDR2 sequences are SGHRS and YFSETQ. The V segment lost 3 bases and the J segment 4 bases; nucleotides outside the gene matches: 9. The CDR3 is 16 residues long. This chain's CDR3 is CASSWAGSGTYNEQFF. The CDR3, as DNA: TGCGCCAGCAGCTGGGCTGGTAGCGGGACATACAATGAGCAGTTCTTC.

V is TRBV7-9 and J is TRBJ2-1; D may be TRBD2 (5 bases). The V end lost 3 bases, the J end lost 6 bases, and 9 bases lay between the germline ends. This CDR3 spans 13 amino acids. Germline assignment: CDR1 SEHNR and CDR2 FQNEAQ (reference sequence). The CDR3 spells CASSLRAINEQFF. The CDR3, as DNA: TGTGCCAGCAGCTTGCGGGCAATCAATGAGCAGTTCTTC.

This clone was recorded a few times. Other DNA sequences in the same sample also yield this CDR3. This chain links TRBV25-1 with TRBJ1-2, with 10 bases lining up with TRBD1. The CDR3 length is 14 residues. The germline gives CDR1 MGHDK, CDR2 SYGVNS. J lost 5 bases, V lost 3 bases, and 3 bases had no gene match. CDR3: CASSEGQGLYGYTF. CDR3 bases: TGTGCCAGCAGTGAGGGACAGGGGCTATATGGCTACACCTTC.

The V gene is TRBV29-1, the J gene TRBJ1-2; tentative D call: TRBD1 (6 bases). CDR3 length equals 12 residues. V dropped 4 bases and J dropped 3 bases, with 9 bases sitting between them. In germline, CDR1 is SQVTM, CDR2 ANQGSEA. The CDR3 loop reads CSVGEGDYGYTF. As DNA, the CDR3 is TGCAGCGTTGGGGAGGGGGACTATGGCTACACCTTC.

This clone has only a few counts. The genes are TRBV4-1 and TRBJ1-1, with D unresolved. The length of the CDR3 is 13 residues. V lost 4 bases and J 9 bases, leaving 15 bases between the germline ends. Germline lookup yields CDR1 MGHRA and CDR2 YSYEKL. The CDR3 here is CASSPRREGKAFF. The CDR3 coding sequence is TGCGCCAGCAGCCCCCGTCGGGAGGGTAAAGCTTTCTTT.

This chain joins TRBV6-6 and TRBJ2-5, with 7 nucleotides matching TRBD2. Per germline, CDR1 MNHNY and CDR2 SVGAGI (reference sequence). Germline trimming cut 6 bases from V and 5 bases from J; bases unmatched to any gene: 15. The CDR3 length is 16 residues. CDR3 DNA: TGTGCCAGCAGACGCCCGGGGAGGGAGCCCGGGGAGACCCAGTACTTC. This translates into CASRRPGREPGETQYF.

V and J are TRBV2 and TRBJ2-7; a possible D gene is TRBD2 (6 bases). Germline V CDR1 and CDR2: SNHLY, FYNNEI. V dropped 6 bases and J dropped 7 bases, with 22 bases sitting between them. The CDR3 sequence is 15 residues long. CDR3 residues: CASSPVSKSEGEQYF. The CDR3 nucleotides are TGTGCCAGCAGCCCTGTGAGCAAGTCGGAGGGGGAGCAGTACTTC.

This rearrangement joins TRBV5-1 to TRBJ2-1, with 8 bases aligning to TRBD2. The CDR3 consists of 16 residues. J lost 6 bases, V lost 0 bases, and 8 bases had no gene match. Germline assignment: CDR1 SGHRS and CDR2 YFSETQ. The CDR3 DNA sequence: TGCGCCAGCAGCTTGGCCGGGACTAGGATGGGCAATGAGCAGTTCTTC. Encoded protein: CASSLAGTRMGNEQFF.

V is TRBV9 and J is TRBJ1-1; 11 nucleotides match TRBD1. The junction had 2 bases not matched to a gene; V was cut back by 0 bases and J by 1 base. Per germline, CDR1 SGDLS and CDR2 YYNGEE. The CDR3 consists of 16 residues. The DNA for the CDR3 is TGTGCCAGCAGCGTAGGGGACAGGGGGAGGAACACTGAAGCTTTCTTT. Protein product: CASSVGDRGRNTEAFF.

The chain employs TRBV30 and TRBJ2-7, with 11 bases lining up with TRBD1. This CDR3 contains 12 residues. V trimming: 5 bases; J trimming: 3 bases; junction bases outside the gene matches: 0. The germline V gene has CDR1 GTSNPN and CDR2 SVGIG (reference sequence). This chain's CDR3 is CAWGTGGYEQYF. As DNA, the CDR3 is TGTGCCTGGGGGACAGGGGGCTACGAGCAGTACTTC.